The present TCR beta chain was sequenced within a study of T cell clones after liver transplantation. Regarding this clone: The antigen is undetermined.

The protocol was immunoSEQ multiplex PCR, while the TCRdb copy is restricted to in-frame clones and leaves out a portion. Of around 60,000 clones listed, around 75% are singletons. General study points: Post-transplant time points were not standardized, so conclusions are preliminary. Migration into the graft, not deletion, may explain lost graft donor-reactive T cells.

With 7 bases clipped from V and 5 bases from J, the junction kept 4 bases outside the gene matches. Germline-derived CDR1 and CDR2 are MNHEY and SVGAGI. The CDR3 consists of 14 residues. The TCR was taken from a human donor who received a liver transplant. Sequenced material: CD4+ T cells from blood, taken before liver transplant. The chain carries TRBV6-5 and TRBJ1-5, with TRBD1 identical over 11 bases. As DNA, the CDR3 is TGTGCCAGCATTATGGACAGGGGGCATCAGCCCCAGCATTTT. It translates to CASIMDRGHQPQHF.